This is a list of T cell receptor beta chains from one sample in a study of persistence of HIV-infected CD4 T cells. Profiled with immunoSEQ multiplex PCR; TCRdb holds only in-frame clones, not every one. Counted here are nearly 20,000 clones, 65% occurring once; the ten biggest clones make up 1.9%. Which antigens these TCRs recognize remains unknown. Source: CD4+ T cells sorted from PBMCs after roughly 18-hour stimulation, taken from a patient who received antiretroviral therapy. The receptors derive from an adult woman with HIV who was CMV-seropositive. CDR3s include the opening cysteine and the closing phenylalanine or tryptophan. Each record gives: J gene, clone size, D gene, V gene, CDR3 DNA, CDR3 protein. A D gene is named only where the DNA matches it firmly. Size is omitted from some rows. Given values are once, few, many or a class for expanded clones.

TRBJ1-2 | - | - | TRBV27 | TGTGCCAGCAGGGAGCCGGGGGGCAAGGTTGGCTACACCTTC | CASREPGGKVGYTF
TRBJ1-4 | - | - | TRBV5-5 | TGTGCCAGCAGCCTGCGGGACGGCAGCCTTGAAAAACTGTTTTTT | CASSLRDGSLEKLFF
TRBJ2-6 | - | - | TRBV2 | TGTGCCAGCAGTGAAGAGGAGCCCTCTGGGGCCAACGTCCTGACTTTC | CASSEEEPSGANVLTF
TRBJ2-1 | medium-sized | - | TRBV6-5 | TGTGCCAAGAAATCCTACAATGAGCAGTTCTTC | CAKKSYNEQFF
TRBJ1-4 | - | TRBD1 | TRBV4-2 | TGTGCCAGCAGCCCAGGACAGGGTGGGGAAAAACTGTTTTTT | CASSPGQGGEKLFF
TRBJ1-2 | - | - | TRBV21-1 | TGTGCCAGCACCGTTCTGGGGGAGAGGCTCTATGGCTACACCTTC | CASTVLGERLYGYTF
TRBJ1-3 | - | - | TRBV6-1 | TGTGCCAGCAGTGAAGCCTTCGGGACGAGTTTT | CASSEAFGTSF
TRBJ2-7 | - | - | TRBV30 | TGTGCCTGGAGTCCCGTGGGCAGGGGTGACTACGAGCAGTACTTC | CAWSPVGRGDYEQYF
TRBJ1-1 | few | TRBD1 | TRBV10-3 | TGTGCCATCAACCCGGGACAGGGGAACACTGAAGCTTTCTTT | CAINPGQGNTEAFF
TRBJ2-2 | - | - | TRBV29-1 | TGCAGCGTTGAGTGGAGGGGGGCCTTGAACACCGGGGAGCTGTTTTTT | CSVEWRGALNTGELFF
TRBJ1-6 | - | - | TRBV7-2 | TGTGCCAGCAGCTTAACTTCAGACGGAGGTAATTCACCCCTCCACTTT | CASSLTSDGGNSPLHF
TRBJ1-2 | - | - | TRBV12-3/TRBV12-4 | TGTGCCAGCAGTTTAGCCAGCCACTATGGCTACACCTTC | CASSLASHYGYTF
TRBJ1-5 | - | - | TRBV7-2 | TGTGCCAGCAGCTTAGAGAGAGACCAGCCCCAGCATTTT | CASSLERDQPQHF
TRBJ2-2 | - | - | TRBV7-3 | TGTGCCAGCAGCCTCGGACGGGCTCTCACCGGGGAGCTGTTTTTT | CASSLGRALTGELFF
TRBJ2-4 | - | TRBD2 | TRBV6-5 | TGTGCCAGCGGGAGGGGATTGGAGATAAACATTCAGTACTTC | CASGRGLEINIQYF
TRBJ1-2 | - | TRBD1 | TRBV7-9 | TGTGCCAGCAGCCAGAGCCGGGACAGGGGCGTCGCCTATGGCTACACCTTC | CASSQSRDRGVAYGYTF
TRBJ1-2 | - | TRBD1 | TRBV27 | TGTGCCAGCAGTCCCCTGGGACAGCTATATGGCTACACCTTC | CASSPLGQLYGYTF
TRBJ1-5 | - | - | TRBV1 | TGCACCAGCAGCCGGGAGCACAGGGGTTTTTATCGTGGTCAGCCCCAGCATTTT | CTSSREHRGFYRGQPQHF
TRBJ2-5 | - | - | TRBV3-1/TRBV3-2 | TGTGCCAGCAGCCAAGGACCTATGGGGGGAACCGCCCAGTACTTC | CASSQGPMGGTAQYF
TRBJ2-7 | few | - | TRBV6-1 | TGTGCCAGCAGTGAAGTCTGGGGGCGAAACGAGCAGTACTTC | CASSEVWGRNEQYF
TRBJ1-2 | - | - | TRBV30 | TGTGCCTGGAGTCGACTAGGGGGAGCATACTATGGCTACACCTTC | CAWSRLGGAYYGYTF
TRBJ2-1 | once | TRBD2 | TRBV5-1 | TGCGCCAGCAGCCGAGAACCGGGACTAGCGGGCAATGAGCAGTTCTTC | CASSREPGLAGNEQFF
TRBJ1-6 | - | - | TRBV19 | TGTGCCAGTAGTACCACAGTTACTCCCGTTAATTCACCCCTCCACTTT | CASSTTVTPVNSPLHF
TRBJ1-2 | - | TRBD1 | TRBV13 | TGTGCCAGCAGCTTAGCCGGGACAGGGGACGGCTACACCTTC | CASSLAGTGDGYTF
TRBJ1-1 | - | TRBD1 | TRBV30 | TGTGCCTGGGGACAGGGGTTGGGGGTTACCACTGAAGCTTTCTTT | CAWGQGLGVTTEAFF
TRBJ1-4 | - | TRBD1 | TRBV18 | TGTGCCAGCTCACGCGGACAGGGCGTGGAAAAACTGTTTTTT | CASSRGQGVEKLFF
TRBJ1-1 | few | - | TRBV12-3/TRBV12-4 | TGTGCCAGCAGTTTAGCGGGAGGACAGGAAGCTTTCTTT | CASSLAGGQEAFF
TRBJ2-7 | once | - | TRBV27 | TGTGCCAGCAGTCGAAGGGGCGGACTTGGCGAGCAGTACTTC | CASSRRGGLGEQYF
TRBJ1-2 | once | - | TRBV2 | TGTGCCAGCAGTGTTGAGGTAGTGGGCTACACCTTC | CASSVEVVGYTF
TRBJ2-1 | - | - | TRBV6-1 | TGTGCCAGCAGTGAAGTATATAGGGACGGGCAGTTCTTC | CASSEVYRDGQFF
TRBJ1-4 | - | - | TRBV4-1 | TGCGCCAGCAGCCAAGAGGGCATCAGAACTAATGAAAAACTGTTTTTT | CASSQEGIRTNEKLFF
TRBJ1-6 | - | - | TRBV14 | TGTGCCAGCAGCCTCCAAGGGTCGCCGTTTAATTCACCCCTCCACTTT | CASSLQGSPFNSPLHF
TRBJ1-1 | - | TRBD1 | TRBV29-1 | TGCAGCGTCGTGACAGGGGGCAACGCTGAAGCTTTCTTT | CSVVTGGNAEAFF
TRBJ1-3 | - | - | TRBV9 | TGTGCCAGCAGCGTAGATTGGGGAGGAAACACCATATATTTT | CASSVDWGGNTIYF
TRBJ1-6 | few | - | TRBV19 | TGTGCCAGTAGTGCTCCTGAGGTTAATTCACCCCTCCACTTT | CASSAPEVNSPLHF
TRBJ2-2 | - | - | TRBV6-5 | TGTGCCAGCACGGGATTGGGCACCGGGGAGCTGTTTTTT | CASTGLGTGELFF
TRBJ2-4 | few | TRBD1 | TRBV7-6 | TGTGCCAGCAGCTTGTTCCCGGCCGGGACAGGGGAGGTTTTAGTCAAAAACATTCAGTACTTC | CASSLFPAGTGEVLVKNIQYF
TRBJ1-1 | - | - | TRBV30 | TGTGCCTGGGAGCCGGGACGGAAGAACACTGAAGCTTTCTTT | CAWEPGRKNTEAFF
TRBJ1-5 | - | - | TRBV12-5 | TGTGCTAGTGGCCCTGGTCTGGGGGAACAGCCCCAGCATTTT | CASGPGLGEQPQHF
TRBJ2-7 | - | - | TRBV13 | TGTGCCAGCAGCATTGGACAGTCCTACGAGCAGTACTTC | CASSIGQSYEQYF
TRBJ1-1 | few | - | TRBV6-5 | TGTGCCAGCAAGCGGAGCATGAACACTGAAGCTTTCTTT | CASKRSMNTEAFF
TRBJ2-4 | - | - | TRBV5-6 | TGTGCCAGCAGCTTGGGGGACACAAGACTAGCCAAAAACATTCAGTACTTC | CASSLGDTRLAKNIQYF
TRBJ1-5 | - | - | TRBV19 | TGTGCCAGTAGTATAAACTTTAATCAGCCCCAGCATTTT | CASSINFNQPQHF
TRBJ1-1 | few | TRBD1 | TRBV19 | TGTGCCAGTAAGTCTCAGGGGGCCACTGAAGCTTTCTTT | CASKSQGATEAFF
TRBJ1-1 | - | - | TRBV6-6 | TGTGCCACCGGGGAGAACACTGAAGCTTTCTTT | CATGENTEAFF
TRBJ1-3 | - | - | TRBV19 | TGTGCCAGTTCTCGGGGGGCAGCCCGCGGAAACACCATATATTTT | CASSRGAARGNTIYF
TRBJ1-1 | - | TRBD1 | TRBV24-1 | TGTGCCACCAGTGATGGTCTCGGGGCAGGGGGGACTGAAGCTTTCTTT | CATSDGLGAGGTEAFF
TRBJ2-7 | few | - | TRBV25-1 | TGTGCCAGCAGTGATTGGCGCAGGAGCTCCTACGAGCAGTACTTC | CASSDWRRSSYEQYF
TRBJ1-1 | - | - | TRBV9 | TGTGCCAGCAGCGTTGGCAGGGTCGGGGCCACTGAAGCTTTCTTT | CASSVGRVGATEAFF
TRBJ1-5 | - | - | TRBV19 | TGTGCCAGTTGGACCTCCGAGGGACATCAGCCCCAGCATTTT | CASWTSEGHQPQHF
TRBJ1-2 | - | - | TRBV6-4 | TGTGCCAGCAGACCGGACAGAACTAACTATGGCTACACCTTC | CASRPDRTNYGYTF
TRBJ1-1 | - | TRBD1 | TRBV12-3/TRBV12-4 | TGTGCCAGCTCACAGGGGACGAACACTGAAGCTTTCTTT | CASSQGTNTEAFF
TRBJ1-2 | few | - | TRBV6-5 | TGTGCCAGCAGTTACTCGAAGGAGAACTATGGCTACACCTTC | CASSYSKENYGYTF
TRBJ1-2 | - | - | TRBV5-1 | TGCGCCAGCTCGATTTCGGACAGCGGCTTCGGCTACACCTTC | CASSISDSGFGYTF
TRBJ2-6 | few | - | TRBV5-1 | TGCGCCAGCAGCTTGGTCAAAACTACGGGACACCCCTCTGGGGCCAACGTCCTGACTTTC | CASSLVKTTGHPSGANVLTF
TRBJ1-1 | - | - | TRBV6-6 | TGTGCCAGCACCCGAGCCCTGAACACTGAAGCTTTCTTT | CASTRALNTEAFF
TRBJ2-2 | - | - | TRBV18 | TGTGCCAGCTCACCACCCGACACCGGGGAGCTGTTTTTT | CASSPPDTGELFF
TRBJ1-5 | - | - | TRBV29-1 | TGCAGTTTCGCAGATGGGGGACAGCCCCAGCATTTT | CSFADGGQPQHF